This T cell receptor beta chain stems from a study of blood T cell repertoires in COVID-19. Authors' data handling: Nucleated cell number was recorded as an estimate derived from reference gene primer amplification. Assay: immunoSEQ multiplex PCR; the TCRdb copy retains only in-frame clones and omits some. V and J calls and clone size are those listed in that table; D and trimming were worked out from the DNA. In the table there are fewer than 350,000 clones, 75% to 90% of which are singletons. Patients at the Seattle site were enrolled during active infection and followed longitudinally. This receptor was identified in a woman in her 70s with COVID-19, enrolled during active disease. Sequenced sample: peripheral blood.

Here the CDR3 reads CTRPDRTGMPPGTF. DNA for the CDR3: TGCACCAGGCCCGATAGGACAGGGATGCCCCCCGGCACCTTC. The chain combines TRBV1 with TRBJ1-2; TRBD1, the table's D call, lacks a check against the DNA. TRBV1 is a pseudogene locus. The CDR3 runs 14 residues.